The clone carrying this TCR beta chain showed up just a few times. Its target is not known. This sample was taken from a study of T cell responses to AZD1222 COVID-19 vaccine. The CDR3 has 14 amino acids. CDR1 is SNHLY, CDR2 FYNNEI, per germline. Trimming stripped 8 bases from V and 4 bases from J, with 12 bases between. Overall study findings and caveats: Clonal diversity was possibly underestimated; the donors were predominantly white British and more often female.

The data were produced by immunoSEQ multiplex PCR, yet TCRdb's version contains in-frame clones alone and is incomplete. In the table there are about 160,000 clones, about 90% of which are singletons. The chain couples TRBV2 to TRBJ1-6; TRBD1 might be the D (6 bases). This sample comprised peripheral blood, obtained on day 0 of AZD1222 vaccination. This clonotype originated in an adult in good health. The CDR3 DNA sequence: TGTGCCAGCCGGACAGCGACTTATAATTCACCCCTCCACTTT. The encoded protein is CASRTATYNSPLHF.